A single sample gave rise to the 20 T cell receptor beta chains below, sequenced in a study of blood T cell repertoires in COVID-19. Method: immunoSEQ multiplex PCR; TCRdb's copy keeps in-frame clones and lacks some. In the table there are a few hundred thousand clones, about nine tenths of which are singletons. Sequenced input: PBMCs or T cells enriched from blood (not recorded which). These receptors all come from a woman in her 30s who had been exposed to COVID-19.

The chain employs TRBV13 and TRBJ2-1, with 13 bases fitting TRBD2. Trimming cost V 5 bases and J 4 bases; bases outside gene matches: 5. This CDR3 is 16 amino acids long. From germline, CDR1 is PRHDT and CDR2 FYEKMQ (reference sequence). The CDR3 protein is CASSTWTSGSYNEQFF. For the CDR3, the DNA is TGTGCCAGCAGCACCTGGACTAGCGGGAGTTACAATGAGCAGTTCTTC.

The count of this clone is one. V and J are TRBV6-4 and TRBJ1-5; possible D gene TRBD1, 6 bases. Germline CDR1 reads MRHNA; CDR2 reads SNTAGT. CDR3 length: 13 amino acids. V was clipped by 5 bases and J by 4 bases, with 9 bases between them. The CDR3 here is CASSWDINQPQHF. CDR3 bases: TGTGCCAGCAGTTGGGACATAAATCAGCCCCAGCATTTT.

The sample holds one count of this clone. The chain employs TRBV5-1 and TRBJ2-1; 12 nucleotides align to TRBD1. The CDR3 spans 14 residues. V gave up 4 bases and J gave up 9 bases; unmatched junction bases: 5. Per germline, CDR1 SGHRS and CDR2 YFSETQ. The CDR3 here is CASSVGTGGTEQFF. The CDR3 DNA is TGCGCCAGCAGCGTCGGGACAGGGGGCACTGAGCAGTTCTTC.

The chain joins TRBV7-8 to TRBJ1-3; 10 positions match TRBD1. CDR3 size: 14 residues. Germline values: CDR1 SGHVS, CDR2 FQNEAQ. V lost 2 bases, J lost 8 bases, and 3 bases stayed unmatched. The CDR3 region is CASSLRDRGDTIYF. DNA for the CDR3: TGTGCCAGCAGCTTAAGGGACAGGGGTGACACCATATATTTT.

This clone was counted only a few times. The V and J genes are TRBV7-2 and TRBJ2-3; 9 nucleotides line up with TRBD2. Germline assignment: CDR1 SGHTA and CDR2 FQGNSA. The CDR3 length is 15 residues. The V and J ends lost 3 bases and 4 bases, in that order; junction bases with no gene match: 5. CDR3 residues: CASSLGGRASDTQYF. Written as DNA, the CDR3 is TGTGCCAGCAGCTTGGGCGGGAGGGCATCAGATACGCAGTATTTT.

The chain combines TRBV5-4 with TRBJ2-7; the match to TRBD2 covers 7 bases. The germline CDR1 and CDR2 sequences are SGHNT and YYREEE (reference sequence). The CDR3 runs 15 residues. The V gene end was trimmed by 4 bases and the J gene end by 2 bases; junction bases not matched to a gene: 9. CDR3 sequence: CASSPSGTTTYEQYF. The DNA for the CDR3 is TGTGCCAGCAGCCCTTCCGGGACTACCACCTACGAGCAGTACTTC.

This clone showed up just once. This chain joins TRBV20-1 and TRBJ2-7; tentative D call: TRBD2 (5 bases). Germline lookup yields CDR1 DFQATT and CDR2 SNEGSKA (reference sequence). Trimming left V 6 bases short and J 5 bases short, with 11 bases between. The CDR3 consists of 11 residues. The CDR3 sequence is CSAVDFDEQYF. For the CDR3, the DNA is TGCAGTGCAGTGGACTTCGACGAGCAGTACTTC.

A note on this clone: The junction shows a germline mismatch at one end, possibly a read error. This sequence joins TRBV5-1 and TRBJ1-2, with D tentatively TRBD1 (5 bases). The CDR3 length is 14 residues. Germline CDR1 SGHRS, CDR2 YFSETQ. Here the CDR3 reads CASSSLGPSPFLFF. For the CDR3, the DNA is TGCGCCAGCAGCTCCTTGGGGCCGTCCCCTTTTCTATTCTTC.

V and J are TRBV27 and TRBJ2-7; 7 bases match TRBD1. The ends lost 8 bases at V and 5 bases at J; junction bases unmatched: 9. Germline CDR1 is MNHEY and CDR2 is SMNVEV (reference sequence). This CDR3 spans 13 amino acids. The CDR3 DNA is TGTGCCAGCCAACGGCAGGGGGTTCACGAGCAGTACTTC. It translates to CASQRQGVHEQYF.

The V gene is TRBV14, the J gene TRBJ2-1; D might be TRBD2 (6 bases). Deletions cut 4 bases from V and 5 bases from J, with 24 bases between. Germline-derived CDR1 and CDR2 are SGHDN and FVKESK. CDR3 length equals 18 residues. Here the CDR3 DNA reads TGTGCCAGCAGCCCCCTTCGGGTAACGGGAGTCCGAAACAATGAGCAGTTCTTC. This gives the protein CASSPLRVTGVRNNEQFF.

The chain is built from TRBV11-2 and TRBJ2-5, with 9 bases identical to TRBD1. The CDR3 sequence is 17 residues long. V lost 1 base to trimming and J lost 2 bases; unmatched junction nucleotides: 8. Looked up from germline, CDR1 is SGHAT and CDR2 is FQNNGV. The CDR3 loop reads CASSLAAGQGGQETQYF. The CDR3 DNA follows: TGTGCCAGCAGCTTAGCGGCGGGACAGGGTGGGCAAGAGACCCAGTACTTC.

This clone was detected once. In DNA, the CDR3 is TGCGCCAGCAGTGATTACAGAAACTATGGCTACACCTTC. Translated, it gives CASSDYRNYGYTF. V usage is TRBV10-2 and J usage is TRBJ1-2; D not resolved. The V end was cut by 3 bases, the J end by 2 bases, with 7 bases between. Germline V CDR1 and CDR2: WSHSY, SAAADI. The CDR3 totals 13 residues.

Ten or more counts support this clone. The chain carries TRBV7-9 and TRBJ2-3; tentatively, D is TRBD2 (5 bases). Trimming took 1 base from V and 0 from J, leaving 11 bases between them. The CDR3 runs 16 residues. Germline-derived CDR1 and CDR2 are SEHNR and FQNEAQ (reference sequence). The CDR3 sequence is CASSLESSASTDTQYF. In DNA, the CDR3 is TGTGCCAGCAGCTTAGAAAGTAGCGCTAGCACAGATACGCAGTATTTT.

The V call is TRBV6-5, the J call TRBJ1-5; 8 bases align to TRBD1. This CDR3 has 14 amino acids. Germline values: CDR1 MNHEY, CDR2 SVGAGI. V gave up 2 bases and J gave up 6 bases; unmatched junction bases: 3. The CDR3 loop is CASSYDRGGQPQHF. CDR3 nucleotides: TGTGCCAGCAGTTACGACAGGGGCGGTCAGCCCCAGCATTTT.

The CDR3 protein is CASRIYPLDGYTF. The CDR3 region has the DNA TGTGCCAGCAGAATATATCCCCTCGATGGCTACACCTTC. The rearrangement joins TRBV6-5 to TRBJ1-2; D is unresolved. The V gene's germline CDR1 is MNHEY and CDR2 SVGAGI. This CDR3 comprises 13 residues. V was clipped by 6 bases and J by 6 bases, with 14 bases between them.

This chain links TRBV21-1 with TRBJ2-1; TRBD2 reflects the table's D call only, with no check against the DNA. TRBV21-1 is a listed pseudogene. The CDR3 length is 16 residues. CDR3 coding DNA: TGTGCCAGCAGACGCCTCGAACCTAGCGGCTACAATGAGCAGTTCTTC. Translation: CASRRLEPSGYNEQFF.

The CDR3 DNA sequence: TGTGCCAGTAATCCCCACTCCGGGAACACTGAAGCTTTCTTT. It encodes CASNPHSGNTEAFF. The chain is built from TRBV28 and TRBJ1-1; D gene unclear. The CDR3 totals 14 residues. Germline CDR1 reads MDHEN; CDR2 reads SYDVKM. Trimming stripped 9 bases from V and 1 base from J, with 15 bases between.

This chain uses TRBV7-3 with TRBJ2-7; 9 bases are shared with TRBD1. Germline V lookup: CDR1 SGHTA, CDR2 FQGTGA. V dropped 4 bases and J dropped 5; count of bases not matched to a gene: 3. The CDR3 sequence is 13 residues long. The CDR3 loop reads CASSSGTGNEQYF. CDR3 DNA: TGTGCCAGCAGCTCCGGGACAGGGAACGAGCAGTACTTC.

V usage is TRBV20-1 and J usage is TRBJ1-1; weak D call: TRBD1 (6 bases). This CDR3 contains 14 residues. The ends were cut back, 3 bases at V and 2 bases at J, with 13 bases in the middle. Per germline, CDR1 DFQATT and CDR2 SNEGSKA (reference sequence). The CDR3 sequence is CSASLAGDNTEAFF. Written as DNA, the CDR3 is TGCAGTGCTAGTCTGGCAGGGGATAACACTGAAGCTTTCTTT.

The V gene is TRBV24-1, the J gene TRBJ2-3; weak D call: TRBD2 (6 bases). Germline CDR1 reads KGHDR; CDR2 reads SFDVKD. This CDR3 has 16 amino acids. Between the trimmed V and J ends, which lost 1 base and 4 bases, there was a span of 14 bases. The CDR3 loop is CATSDLGSGNPDTQYF. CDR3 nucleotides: TGTGCCACCAGTGATTTAGGTAGCGGTAATCCAGATACGCAGTATTTT.